This T cell receptor (beta chain) was recorded in a study of Ad26.COV2.S vaccination and SARS-CoV-2 variants. Treatment here: around 19 received Ad26.COV2.S at low or high dose, single or two shots; 5 received placebo; per-sample allocation not given. Sampling was performed 63 days after the first vaccine or placebo injection. TCRdb's copy holds only in-frame clones and misses some; the assay was immunoSEQ multiplex PCR. The top ten clones hold 9.5% to 12% of a sample with 300,000 to 350,000 clones, 75% to 90% of them seen once. There are 14 residues in the CDR3. Trimming pared 4 bases from V and 4 bases from J, leaving 13 bases between. Germline CDR1 and CDR2: SGHVS and FQNEAQ.

The receptor comes from a person aged 18-65 years who received the Ad26.COV2.S COVID-19 vaccine or a placebo. The gene calls are TRBV7-8 and TRBJ1-1; D uncertain. The material sequenced was peripheral blood, taken in a trial of Ad26.COV2.S vaccine versus placebo. CDR3: CASSYQSRGTEAFF. Written as DNA, the CDR3 is TGTGCCAGCAGCTACCAAAGCCGGGGCACTGAAGCTTTCTTT.